The clone carrying this T cell receptor beta chain was seen at least ten times. Per the germline V gene, CDR1 is MNHEY and CDR2 is SVGAGI. This CDR3 comprises 13 residues. Trimming removed 2 bases at V and 7 bases at J, with 11 bases between. This entry belongs to a study of T-cell memory formation after mild COVID-19. TCRdb redid the calling of the 5' RACE reads with MiXCR, one entry per CDR3 protein. The table records hundreds of thousands of distinct CDR3 sequences, approximately 15% of them present only once. Sequenced material: PBMCs or a T cell subset sorted from them (not recorded which). J is TRBJ1-2 and V is TRBV6-5; D may be TRBD1 (5 bases). This clonotype was sampled from a man aged 18 to 30 who had mild COVID-19 (a few samples of this study predate the infection). Cell type and time point are not known. The CDR3 region is CASSYGQGRGYTF. For the CDR3, the DNA is TGTGCCAGCAGTTACGGGCAGGGCCGTGGCTACACCTTC.